This T cell receptor (beta chain) was sequenced in a study of human T cells and chemical hapten exposure. Across the whole study: Donors were sensitized with 2% DPC on the upper inner arm. Weekly administration of diphenylcyclopropenone to the scalp of patients continued throughout the approximately 24-week study.

CDR3 size: 13 residues. The junction had 7 bases not matched to a gene; V was cut back by 6 bases and J by 6 bases. Germline-derived CDR1 and CDR2 are SGHDN and FVKESK. A single record per CDR3 protein comes from TCRdb applying MiXCR to the RACE reads. The table lists about 84,000 distinct CDR3 sequences, about 10% of them singletons, with approximately 4.7% in the top ten. Indicated time point: patch test 2, 6 weeks after DPC sensitization. Treatment indicated: therapeutic diphenylcyclopropenone sensitization with weekly scalp DPC. Ahead of each patch test application, blood was drawn. This clonotype was recorded many times.

The sequence came from a woman aged 45-59 years with alopecia areata. Some clones in this sample may be carry-over from other donors' samples. The sequencing here drew on whole blood, taken in connection with sensitization to the hapten diphenylcyclopropenone (DPC). The chain recombines TRBV14 with TRBJ2-7; TRBD2 aligns across 8 bases. The DNA of the CDR3 is TGTGCCAGCAGAATTAGCGGGACTGTCGAGCAGTACTTC. Translated, it gives CASRISGTVEQYF.